These 17 T cell receptor beta chains were all obtained from the same sample, sequenced in a study of chemoradiotherapy in HPV16-positive cancers. Profiling relied on immunoSEQ multiplex PCR, and the TCRdb table lists in-frame clones only, not all of them. The table includes 9,900 or so clones, over 60% detected once. The source material was tumor tissue, sampled from a patient who underwent chemoradiotherapy. The receptors were gathered from a human donor with HPV-associated anogenital cancer.

The chain links TRBV6-6 to TRBJ2-1; D is undetermined. Trimming pared 5 bases from V and 7 bases from J, leaving 9 bases between. From germline, CDR1 is MNHNY and CDR2 SVGAGI (reference sequence). The CDR3 has 12 residues. The chain's CDR3 is CASSSVRNEQFF. Here the CDR3 DNA reads TGTGCCAGCAGTAGCGTACGGAATGAGCAGTTCTTC.

This clone has only one observation. V and J are TRBV7-2 and TRBJ2-6, with D unclear. Germline V gives CDR1 SGHTA, CDR2 FQGNSA. This CDR3 is 16 amino acids long. V shed 1 base and J shed 0 bases, with 7 bases lying between them. The CDR3 nucleotides read TGTGCCAGCAGCTTAGTACAGCACTCTGGGGCCAACGTCCTGACTTTC. Protein product: CASSLVQHSGANVLTF.

The chain links TRBV30 to TRBJ1-1; TRBD1 is a possible D gene (6 bases). The ends were cut back, 0 bases at V and 6 bases at J, with 17 bases in the middle. The CDR3 covers 15 residues. Germline V gene sequence: CDR1 GTSNPN, CDR2 SVGIG (reference sequence). The CDR3 DNA sequence: TGTGCCTGGAGTGTGTTGACAGGTCCTGGCTCTGAAGCTTTCTTT. Amino acids: CAWSVLTGPGSEAFF.

The chain recombines TRBV5-1 with TRBJ2-3; D is possibly TRBD1 or TRBD2 (6 bases each). The CDR3 extends over 15 amino acids. V was clipped by 0 bases and J by 3 bases, with 11 bases between them. In germline, CDR1 is SGHRS, CDR2 YFSETQ. CDR3 residues: CASSLAGGPTDTQYF. The CDR3 DNA reads as TGCGCCAGCAGCTTGGCTGGGGGGCCTACAGATACGCAGTATTTT.

The chain combines TRBV7-2 with TRBJ2-7; D is perhaps TRBD2 (5 bases). The CDR3 has 14 residues. V was cut by 3 bases and J by 0 bases, with 9 bases left in between. Germline V gene data show CDR1 as SGHTA and CDR2 as FQGNSA. CDR3 coding DNA: TGTGCCAGCAGCTTGACCCGGGGCTCCTACGAGCAGTACTTC. Residues: CASSLTRGSYEQYF.

The chain has TRBV6-1 and TRBJ2-7; D may be TRBD2 (5 bases). The CDR3 totals 13 residues. V was shortened by 6 bases and J by 6 bases, with 15 bases between the two germline ends. Germline V CDR1 and CDR2: MNHNS, SASEGT. The CDR3 DNA sequence: TGTGCCAGCAGCCATACGTGGAGGTCCGAGCAGTACTTC. Residues: CASSHTWRSEQYF.

The chain uses TRBV2 and TRBJ1-4; 9 nucleotides line up with TRBD1. Trimming cost V 10 bases and J 5 bases; bases outside gene matches: 5. The CDR3 totals 13 residues. Looked up from germline, CDR1 is SNHLY and CDR2 is FYNNEI. The CDR3 region has the DNA TGTGCCACCGACAGGGGGGGCAATGAAAAACTGTTTTTT. The encoded protein is CATDRGGNEKLFF.

The rearrangement joins TRBV2 to TRBJ2-5, with D possibly matching TRBD2 (5 bases). CDR1 is SNHLY and CDR2 is FYNNEI in the germline V gene. The CDR3 is 15 residues long. V dropped 4 bases and J dropped 3 bases, with 15 bases sitting between them. CDR3 nucleotide sequence: TGTGCCAGCAGTGGCCCCGTGCGGGCGGAAGAGACCCAGTACTTC. Protein product: CASSGPVRAEETQYF. The entire variable domain, with the rest obtained from reference TRBV2 and TRBJ2-5, is as follows: EPEVTQTPSHQVTQMGQEVILRCVPISNHLYFYWYRQILGQKVEFLVSFYNNEISEKSEIFDDQFSVERPDGSNFTLKIRSTKLEDSAMYFCASSGPVRAEETQYFGPGTRLLVL.

The rearrangement joins TRBV28 to TRBJ1-5; maybe TRBD1 (5 bases). V lost 7 bases to trimming and J lost 16 bases, with 17 bases between them. This CDR3 is built from 11 residues. Germline V gene data show CDR1 as MDHEN and CDR2 as SYDVKM. CDR3 coding DNA: TGTGCCAGCAAAGGGAGGGGCCCCGGTCATTTT. Translation: CASKGRGPGHF.

The chain recombines TRBV6-1 with TRBJ2-7; 7 bases map to TRBD1. There are 14 residues in the CDR3. CDR1 MNHNS and CDR2 SASEGT come from the germline V gene. J was trimmed by 4 bases and V by 4 bases; bases with no gene match: 7. The CDR3 DNA reads TGTGCCAGCAGTGTCAGTGAGGGGGCGTACGAGCAGTACTTC. Protein sequence: CASSVSEGAYEQYF.

The chain recombines TRBV15 with TRBJ1-2; D unresolved. The length of the CDR3 is 13 residues. The germline gives CDR1 LNHNV, CDR2 YYDKDF (reference sequence). Trimming shortened V by 5 bases and J by 0 bases, and 7 bases separated the two germline ends. The CDR3 loop reads CATSEQTNYGYTF. The CDR3, as DNA: TGTGCCACCAGCGAACAGACTAACTATGGCTACACCTTC.

The rearrangement links TRBV28 to TRBJ1-6; D ambiguous. Trimming stripped 6 bases from V and 6 bases from J, with 12 bases between. Germline CDR1 is MDHEN and CDR2 is SYDVKM. CDR3 size: 14 residues. The CDR3 spells CASSRRTINSPLHF. CDR3 sequence (DNA): TGTGCCAGCAGCAGGAGAACAATTAATTCACCCCTCCACTTT.

The chain joins TRBV2 to TRBJ2-7, with TRBD1 as a possible D gene (6 bases). In germline, CDR1 is SNHLY, CDR2 FYNNEI. The CDR3 runs to 13 residues. V lost 6 bases, J lost 5 bases, and 14 bases lay in between. CDR3 loop: CASSSQGNDEQYF. In DNA form, the CDR3 reads TGTGCCAGCAGCTCTCAGGGGAACGACGAGCAGTACTTC.

A few counts support this clone. This chain connects TRBV4-1 to TRBJ2-1; perhaps TRBD2 as D (6 bases). The CDR3 consists of 14 residues. CDR1 is MGHRA, CDR2 YSYEKL, per germline. The V gene lost 4 bases and the J gene lost 6 bases, with 13 bases spanning the gap. CDR3 protein: CASSPSREFNEQFF. The CDR3 region has the DNA TGCGCCAGCAGCCCCTCTCGGGAGTTCAATGAGCAGTTCTTC.

In its sample, this clone was seen once. This sequence joins TRBV5-1 and TRBJ1-1; 7 bases fit TRBD1. The CDR3 is 15 residues long. The trim removed 3 bases at V and 7 bases at J, leaving 12 bases unmatched. CDR1 and CDR2 from the germline V gene are SGHRS and YFSETQ. The CDR3 bases are TGCGCCAGCAGCTCCCTCGACAGGGAGGGGGATGAAGCTTTCTTT. It codes for CASSSLDREGDEAFF. The full variable domain, in which reference TRBV5-1 and TRBJ1-1 provide the parts outside the CDR3, is KAGVTQTPRYLIKTRGQQVTLSCSPISGHRSVSWYQQTPGQGLQFLFEYFSETQRNKGNFPGRFSGRQFSNSRSEMNVSTLELGDSALYLCASSSLDREGDEAFFGQGTRLTVV.

J is TRBJ2-5 and V is TRBV7-2, with 9 nucleotides matching TRBD2. The V gene's germline CDR1 is SGHTA and CDR2 FQGNSA. The J segment lost 0 bases and the V segment lost 2 bases, leaving 4 bases of the junction unmatched. This CDR3 comprises 16 residues. The CDR3 nucleotides read TGTGCCAGCAGCTTAATAGCGGGGGCCTACCAAGAGACCCAGTACTTC. Protein product: CASSLIAGAYQETQYF.

The table lists this clone with a count of one. Other DNA sequences in this specimen translate into the identical CDR3. V and J are TRBV7-3 and TRBJ1-1; D perhaps matches TRBD1 (6 bases). V lost 5 bases and J 2 bases, leaving 9 bases between the germline ends. The germline V gene has CDR1 SGHTA and CDR2 FQGTGA. This CDR3 comprises 13 residues. In DNA form, the CDR3 reads TGTGCCAGCAGCCTCAGGGGAAACACTGAAGCTTTCTTT. Translation gives CASSLRGNTEAFF.